This TCR beta chain was documented in a study of blood T cell repertoires in COVID-19. In the study overall: Sources were T cells, B-cell-depleted T cells, or PBMCs; the material itself was cDNA or gDNA.

Produced via immunoSEQ multiplex PCR; TCRdb's table is partial and in-frame only. This repertoire shows under 250,000 clones, 70% to 90% found once; its top ten account for over 6%. This CDR3 spans 14 amino acids. In germline, CDR1 is SNHLY, CDR2 FYNNEI. V shed 3 bases and J shed 2 bases, with 10 bases lying between them. The source of this sequence is a woman in her 70s with active or convalescent COVID-19. Material for sequencing was peripheral blood. The rearrangement links TRBV2 to TRBJ1-2; D is uncertain. CDR3 sequence (DNA): TGTGCCAGCAGTGACGTGGCCACCAACTATGGCTACACCTTC. As protein: CASSDVATNYGYTF.